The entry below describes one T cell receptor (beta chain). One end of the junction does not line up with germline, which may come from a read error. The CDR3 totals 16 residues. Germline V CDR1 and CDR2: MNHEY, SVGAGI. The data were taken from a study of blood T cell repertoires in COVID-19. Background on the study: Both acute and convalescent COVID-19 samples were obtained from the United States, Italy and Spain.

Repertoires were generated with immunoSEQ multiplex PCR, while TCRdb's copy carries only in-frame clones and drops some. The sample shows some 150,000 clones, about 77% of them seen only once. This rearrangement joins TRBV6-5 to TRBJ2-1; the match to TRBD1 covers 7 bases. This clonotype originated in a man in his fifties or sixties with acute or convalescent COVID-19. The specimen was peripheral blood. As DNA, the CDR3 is TGTGCCAGCAGCTACTTGGGGGCTATGGCGACAGGGGAGCAGTTCTTC. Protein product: CASSYLGAMATGEQFF.